These T cell receptor beta chains were read from a single sample in a study of cytomegalovirus exposure and HLA in healthy donors. Using immunoSEQ multiplex PCR, the repertoire was profiled, and TCRdb retains in-frame clones only, with some absent. The repertoire consists of 100,000 to 150,000 clones, with approximately 77% occurring once and the leading ten covering 1.3% to 1.5%. The sequenced sample consisted of PBMCs. These receptors all come from a woman in her forties in good health and CMV-seronegative. CDR3s include the opening cysteine and the closing phenylalanine or tryptophan. Fields, in order: J gene, V gene, clone size, D gene, CDR3 protein, CDR3 DNA. D genes are given only for firm matches. Where a row states a size, it is once, few, many or the class of an expanded clone; other rows omit it.

J: TRBJ2-2; V: TRBV21-1; size: .; D: .; CDR3: CASSNTGELFF; DNA: TGTGCCAGCTCAAACACCGGGGAGCTGTTTTTT
J: TRBJ1-2; V: TRBV28; size: few; D: .; CDR3: CATRTSYGYTF; DNA: TGTGCCACTAGGACATCCTATGGCTACACCTTC
J: TRBJ1-1; V: TRBV28; size: few; D: TRBD1; CDR3: CASTRVDRGGWVGTEAFF; DNA: TGTGCCAGCACCAGGGTGGACAGGGGGGGTTGGGTTGGCACTGAAGCCTTCTTT
J: TRBJ2-7; V: TRBV6-5; size: .; D: TRBD1; CDR3: CASSYATGTASYEQYF; DNA: TGTGCCAGCAGTTACGCAACCGGGACAGCTTCCTACGAGCAGTACTTC
J: TRBJ2-3; V: TRBV29-1; size: .; D: .; CDR3: CSAWEGGLTDTQYF; DNA: TGCAGCGCCTGGGAGGGGGGGTTAACAGATACGCAGTATTTT
J: TRBJ2-1; V: TRBV6-4; size: .; D: TRBD1; CDR3: CASWGQAYNEQFF; DNA: TGTGCCAGCTGGGGACAGGCTTACAATGAGCAGTTCTTC
J: TRBJ2-7; V: TRBV29-1; size: .; D: .; CDR3: CSVEGQTYEQYF; DNA: TGCAGCGTTGAGGGGCAGACCTACGAGCAGTACTTC
J: TRBJ1-1; V: TRBV7-2; size: few; D: .; CDR3: CASSLVVQTGTEAFF; DNA: TGTGCCAGCAGCTTAGTAGTGCAGACTGGGACTGAAGCTTTCTTT
J: TRBJ1-1; V: TRBV4-1; size: .; D: .; CDR3: CASHSARGSMGAFF; DNA: TGCGCCAGCCACTCTGCACGGGGTAGTATGGGCGCTTTCTTT
J: TRBJ2-7; V: TRBV9; size: .; D: TRBD1; CDR3: CASSVFRAVGTGRPEQYF; DNA: TGTGCCAGCAGCGTTTTTAGGGCCGTCGGGACAGGGCGACCCGAGCAGTACTTC
J: TRBJ1-5; V: TRBV2; size: .; D: .; CDR3: CASSRDIGGNQPQHF; DNA: TGTGCCAGCAGCAGGGACATTGGTGGCAATCAGCCCCAGCATTTT
J: TRBJ2-4; V: TRBV28; size: .; D: TRBD1; CDR3: CASSRGTGRQLQYF; DNA: TGTGCCAGCAGTCGAGGGACAGGGCGACAACTTCAGTACTTC
J: TRBJ1-1; V: TRBV4-3; size: .; D: TRBD1; CDR3: CASSQDRVLGTEAFF; DNA: TGCGCCAGCAGCCAGGACAGGGTATTGGGCACTGAAGCTTTCTTT
J: TRBJ1-3; V: TRBV6-5; size: .; D: TRBD1; CDR3: CASSWGQGAVGNTIYF; DNA: TGTGCCAGCAGTTGGGGACAGGGGGCTGTTGGAAACACCATATATTTT
J: TRBJ2-1; V: TRBV6-5; size: .; D: .; CDR3: CASSYWGEEQFF; DNA: TGTGCCAGCAGTTACTGGGGGGAGGAGCAGTTCTTC
J: TRBJ2-1; V: TRBV5-6; size: .; D: TRBD2; CDR3: CASSLLVAGRREFF; DNA: TGTGCCAGCAGCTTGCTGGTAGCGGGGAGGAGGGAGTTCTTC
J: TRBJ2-1; V: TRBV29-1; size: .; D: TRBD2; CDR3: CSMVLAGGPREQFF; DNA: TGCAGCATGGTGCTAGCGGGGGGGCCTCGGGAGCAGTTCTTC
J: TRBJ2-2; V: TRBV5-1; size: .; D: TRBD1; CDR3: CASSLAGQGNTGELFF; DNA: TGCGCCAGCAGCTTGGCCGGACAGGGGAACACCGGGGAGCTGTTTTTT
J: TRBJ1-1; V: TRBV6-5; size: .; D: TRBD1; CDR3: CASRSAGTGRTEAFF; DNA: TGTGCCAGCAGGAGTGCCGGGACAGGGAGAACTGAAGCTTTCTTT
J: TRBJ1-5; V: TRBV6-6; size: .; D: .; CDR3: CASSYDSNRSNQPQHF; DNA: TGTGCCAGCAGTTACGACTCGAATAGGAGCAATCAGCCCCAGCATTTT
J: TRBJ2-2; V: TRBV18; size: once; D: TRBD1; CDR3: CASESGTGARGTGELFF; DNA: TGTGCCAGCGAGTCCGGGACAGGGGCGAGGGGCACCGGGGAGCTGTTTTTT
J: TRBJ2-2; V: TRBV28; size: .; D: .; CDR3: CASSLVDFGELFF; DNA: TGTGCCAGCAGTTTGGTAGACTTCGGGGAGCTGTTTTTT
J: TRBJ2-1; V: TRBV4-2; size: few; D: TRBD2; CDR3: CASSLSSGGASKNEQFF; DNA: TGTGCCAGCAGCCTAAGTAGCGGGGGGGCCTCTAAGAATGAGCAGTTCTTC
J: TRBJ1-4; V: TRBV14; size: .; D: TRBD1; CDR3: CASSKGLGGKTTNEKLFF; DNA: TGTGCCAGCAGCAAAGGTTTAGGGGGCAAGACAACTAATGAAAAACTGTTTTTT
J: TRBJ2-2; V: TRBV7-3; size: .; D: TRBD2; CDR3: CASSSGLAAGELFF; DNA: TGTGCCAGCAGCTCAGGACTAGCAGCCGGGGAGCTGTTTTTT
J: TRBJ1-1; V: TRBV2; size: .; D: .; CDR3: CASTGGGNTEAFF; DNA: TGTGCCAGCACTGGGGGGGGGAACACTGAAGCTTTCTTT
J: TRBJ2-7; V: TRBV7-9; size: .; D: .; CDR3: CASSLERPLYSYEQYF; DNA: TGTGCCAGCAGCTTAGAGAGGCCGCTATACTCCTACGAGCAGTACTTC
J: TRBJ1-2; V: TRBV7-9; size: few; D: TRBD1; CDR3: CASSLRQGLSGYTF; DNA: TGTGCCAGCAGCTTAAGACAGGGCCTAAGCGGCTACACCTTC
J: TRBJ1-3; V: TRBV19; size: .; D: TRBD1; CDR3: CATCITGGTSGNTIYF; DNA: TGTGCCACCTGCATAACAGGGGGAACCTCTGGAAACACCATATATTTT
J: TRBJ1-2; V: TRBV12-5; size: once; D: .; CDR3: CASGLSRGGYTF; DNA: TGTGCTAGTGGTTTGTCCAGGGGTGGCTACACCTTC
J: TRBJ1-3; V: TRBV2; size: .; D: .; CDR3: CASSDPSGNTIYF; DNA: TGTGCCAGCAGTGATCCTTCTGGAAACACCATATATTTT
J: TRBJ1-1; V: TRBV6-5; size: .; D: .; CDR3: CASSYRRAREEAFF; DNA: TGTGCCAGCAGTTACAGGAGGGCTAGAGAAGAAGCTTTCTTT
J: TRBJ1-3; V: TRBV10-3; size: .; D: TRBD1; CDR3: CAINPGQGARNTIYF; DNA: TGTGCCATCAACCCGGGACAGGGGGCTCGGAACACCATATATTTT
J: TRBJ2-1; V: TRBV13; size: few; D: .; CDR3: CASSRDVSRSSYNEQFF; DNA: TGTGCCAGCAGCAGAGACGTTAGCCGAAGCTCCTACAATGAGCAGTTCTTC
J: TRBJ1-1; V: TRBV29-1; size: .; D: TRBD1; CDR3: CSALQGSYTEAFF; DNA: TGCAGCGCTCTACAGGGGTCGTACACTGAAGCTTTCTTT
J: TRBJ1-5; V: TRBV19; size: .; D: .; CDR3: CASSIDRFRERGQPQHF; DNA: TGTGCCAGTAGTATAGACCGCTTCCGAGAGCGGGGTCAGCCCCAGCATTTT
J: TRBJ2-2; V: TRBV10-3; size: .; D: TRBD1; CDR3: CAISGQGAVTGELFF; DNA: TGTGCCATCAGTGGACAGGGGGCTGTCACCGGGGAGCTGTTTTTT
J: TRBJ2-3; V: TRBV4-2; size: .; D: .; CDR3: CASSQAGNTDTQYF; DNA: TGTGCCAGCAGCCAAGCCGGGAACACAGATACGCAGTATTTT
J: TRBJ1-2; V: TRBV7-9; size: once; D: .; CDR3: CASSPNRDYGYTF; DNA: TGTGCCAGCAGCCCTAACAGGGACTATGGCTACACCTTC